The next 27 T cell receptor beta chains were all read from a single sample in a study of T and B cells in COVID-19 patients. Blood genomic DNA input for TRB amplification was about 220-500 ng. Multiplex PCR with BIOMED2 TRB-A/B primer pools amplified TRB rearrangements. TCRdb recomputed calls from the multiplex PCR reads with MiXCR, one row per CDR3 protein. This table has 3,000 to 4,000 distinct CDR3 sequences, 28% appearing once. Sequenced input: blood. The receptors were sampled from a human donor with active COVID-19. The donor label of this sample is uncertain.

Notes on this clonotype: At one of its ends the junction is not consistent with the germline gene, which may arise from a read error. This chain joins TRBV5-4 and TRBJ2-7, with TRBD2 identical over 9 bases. The CDR3 has 16 amino acids. Germline V gene sequence: CDR1 SGHNT, CDR2 YYREEE (reference sequence). DNA for the CDR3: TGTGCCAGCAGCTTACGAGTGCGGGGGGGCGAACACGAGCGGTACTTC. Its translation is CASSLRVRGGEHERYF.

J is TRBJ2-1 and V is TRBV4-3, with D perhaps TRBD1 (5 bases). V was trimmed by 4 bases and J by 0 bases, leaving 13 bases between them. Germline V gene sequence: CDR1 LGHNA, CDR2 YSLEER. There are 16 residues in the CDR3. Here the CDR3 reads CASSPLAGNSYNEQFF. DNA of the CDR3: TGCGCCAGCAGCCCCCTGGCAGGGAACTCCTACAATGAGCAGTTCTTC.

J is TRBJ2-7 and V is TRBV12-3 or TRBV12-4; perhaps TRBD1 as D (6 bases). V lost 2 bases, J lost 2 bases, and 10 bases lay in between. The CDR3 runs 14 residues. CDR3 region: CASSLTGWTYEQYF. In DNA form, the CDR3 reads TGTGCCAGCAGTTTAACAGGGTGGACCTACGAGCAGTACTTC.

This chain links TRBV4-1 with TRBJ2-1; tentative D call: TRBD1 (5 bases). This CDR3 is built from 13 residues. Germline CDR1 reads MGHRA; CDR2 reads YSYEKL. V lost 0 bases and J 8 bases, leaving 8 bases between the germline ends. The CDR3 DNA is TGCGCCAGCAGCCAAGAGGGGCGACATGAGCAGTTCTTC. Protein sequence: CASSQEGRHEQFF.

J is TRBJ2-1 and V is TRBV7-9, with 7 bases fitting TRBD2. The CDR3 length is 11 residues. The V gene's germline CDR1 is SEHNR and CDR2 FQNEAQ (reference sequence). With V trimmed by 7 bases and J by 9 bases, 3 bases remained unmatched. The DNA of the CDR3 is TGTGCCAGCACCTGGGGGGGTGAGCAGTTCTTC. It is translated as CASTWGGEQFF.

This clonotype is medium-sized by share. The chain employs TRBV27 and TRBJ2-2; D is undetermined. The germline V gene has CDR1 MNHEY and CDR2 SMNVEV (reference sequence). There are 14 residues in the CDR3. The ends were cut back, 4 bases at V and 1 base at J, with 7 bases in the middle. CDR3 amino acids: CASSSSMNTGELFF. CDR3 nucleotides: TGTGCCAGCAGTTCAAGCATGAACACCGGGGAGCTGTTTTTT.

The chain has TRBV4-3 and TRBJ2-1; D not certain. Between the trimmed V and J ends, which lost 4 bases and 3 bases, there was a span of 7 bases. The CDR3 runs to 13 residues. Germline loops: CDR1 LGHNA, CDR2 YSLEER. CDR3 region: CASSPRIYNEQFF. The DNA of the CDR3 is TGCGCCAGCAGCCCCCGTATCTACAATGAGCAGTTCTTC.

The chain employs TRBV6-2 or TRBV6-3 and TRBJ1-5, with a possible D match to TRBD1 (5 bases). V lost 7 bases to trimming and J lost 2 bases, with 12 bases between them. This CDR3 contains 14 residues. From germline, CDR1 is MNHEY and CDR2 SVGEGT. CDR3 coding DNA: TGTGCCAGCATCCCCGGGGGGGGCAATCAGCCCCAGCATTTT. It is translated as CASIPGGGNQPQHF.

This clonotype is medium-sized (0.01 to 0.1%) by share. The chain joins TRBV19 to TRBJ1-3; TRBD1 might be the D (5 bases). The V end was cut by 8 bases, the J end by 0 bases, with 17 bases between. The CDR3 has 16 residues. Germline CDR1 reads LNHDA; CDR2 reads SQIVND (reference sequence). As DNA, the CDR3 is TGTGCCAGTTCCCTCCCAGGGACTCTCTCTGGAAACACCATATATTTT. Protein sequence: CASSLPGTLSGNTIYF.

There are a few counts of this clonotype. The chain is built from TRBV27 and TRBJ1-1; tentatively, D is TRBD1 (5 bases). Trimming stripped 2 bases from V and 1 base from J, with 8 bases between. CDR3 length: 14 amino acids. Germline V gene sequence: CDR1 MNHEY, CDR2 SMNVEV (reference sequence). The CDR3 sequence: CASSLQGRNTEAFF. Here the CDR3 DNA reads TGTGCCAGCAGTTTACAGGGAAGGAACACTGAAGCTTTCTTT.

The J gene is TRBJ1-1, the V gene TRBV29-1; the D is unclear. The germline CDR1 and CDR2 sequences are SQVTM and ANQGSEA. There are 13 residues in the CDR3. Trimming shortened V by 3 bases and J by 1 base, and 9 bases separated the two germline ends. CDR3 region: CSVDEGRNTEAFF. The CDR3 DNA follows: TGCAGCGTTGATGAAGGCAGGAACACTGAAGCTTTCTTT.

There are a few counts of this clonotype. V and J are TRBV14 and TRBJ2-5; D assignment may be TRBD1 or TRBD2 (5 bases each). In germline, CDR1 is SGHDN, CDR2 FVKESK. The CDR3 covers 14 residues. V lost 4 bases, J lost 5 bases, and 14 bases lay in between. CDR3 region: CASSRRPREETQYF. The CDR3 DNA is TGTGCCAGCAGCCGTAGGCCCAGGGAGGAGACCCAGTACTTC.

This clonotype is medium-sized. The gene calls are TRBV19 and TRBJ1-1; 7 positions match TRBD1. Per germline, CDR1 LNHDA and CDR2 SQIVND (reference sequence). Trimming cost V 6 bases and J 4 bases; bases outside gene matches: 5. The CDR3 extends over 13 amino acids. Written as DNA, the CDR3 is TGTGCCAGTAGCGCTTCAGGGGGCACTGAAGCTTTCTTT. Its protein is CASSASGGTEAFF.

This clonotype was counted a few times. The CDR3 DNA reads TGTGCCAGCAGTTCGGGAGCGGGGGGCCGGGGAGATACGCAGTATTTT. It yields the protein CASSSGAGGRGDTQYF. The chain links TRBV12-3 or TRBV12-4 to TRBJ2-3; TRBD2 matches 9 bases. CDR3 length: 16 residues. V gave up 4 bases and J gave up 5 bases; unmatched junction bases: 10.

The rearrangement joins TRBV18 to TRBJ1-1; no firm D call. The CDR3 is 13 residues long. Trimming removed 0 bases from V and 0 bases from J, with 2 bases in between. Germline V gives CDR1 KGHSH, CDR2 LQKENI. DNA of the CDR3: TGTGCCAGCTCACCACCGTTGAACACTGAAGCTTTCTTT. This gives the protein CASSPPLNTEAFF.

The rearrangement joins TRBV6-5 to TRBJ1-5; D not resolved. Trimming cost V 4 bases and J 2 bases, with 12 bases left between them. This CDR3 region has 15 residues. Germline CDR1 and CDR2: MNHEY and SVGAGI. Written as DNA, the CDR3 is TGTGCCAGCAGTTCTACCGACTCGGGCAATCAGCCCCAGCATTTT. It encodes CASSSTDSGNQPQHF.

For the CDR3, the DNA is TGTGCCAGCAGCGCTCCACTAGCGGGGATTGAGCAGTTCTTC. Residues: CASSAPLAGIEQFF. The chain links TRBV7-6 to TRBJ2-1; 10 bases line up with TRBD2. The trim removed 5 bases at V and 9 bases at J, leaving 7 bases unmatched. This CDR3 is 14 amino acids long. Germline assignment: CDR1 SGHVS and CDR2 FNYEAQ.

The table lists this clonotype with a few counts. The chain is built from TRBV6-5 and TRBJ1-2, with D perhaps TRBD1 (5 bases). The V end lost 6 bases, the J end lost 7 bases, and 18 bases lay between the germline ends. Germline CDR1 reads MNHEY; CDR2 reads SVGAGI. The CDR3 contains 14 residues. The CDR3 nucleotides are TGTGCCAGCAGGGCCTCGCGGCAGGGCTTTGGCTACACCTTC. Protein product: CASRASRQGFGYTF.

This clonotype was detected only a few times. One junction end disagrees with the germline gene, perhaps due to a read error. This rearrangement joins TRBV10-3 to TRBJ2-2, with D perhaps TRBD1 (5 bases). The germline V gene has CDR1 ENHRY and CDR2 SYGVKD. CDR3 length equals 15 residues. Written as DNA, the CDR3 is TGTGCCATCAGTGACCCCGGACACCACACCTGGGAGCTGTTTTTT. Encoded protein: CAISDPGHHTWELFF.

The chain uses TRBV21-1 and TRBJ1-4. TRBV21-1 is assigned pseudogene status. The CDR3 contains 14 residues. CDR3 DNA: TGTGCCAGCAGCAACGGCAGGGCGGGCGAAAAACTGTTTTTT. Translating it yields CASSNGRAGEKLFF.

V and J are TRBV15 and TRBJ2-5; D might be TRBD1 (6 bases). Trimming removed 1 base at V and 5 bases at J, with 8 bases between. The CDR3 runs 13 residues. The germline V gene has CDR1 LNHNV and CDR2 YYDKDF (reference sequence). CDR3 in DNA: TGTGCCACCAGCAGAGCAGGGGAGGAGACCCAGTACTTC. Its protein is CATSRAGEETQYF. The full variable domain, its missing parts supplied by reference TRBV15 and TRBJ2-5, is DAMVIQNPRYQVTQFGKPVTLSCSQTLNHNVMYWYQQKSSQAPKLLFHYYDKDFNNEADTPDNFQSRRPNTSFCFLDIRSPGLGDTAMYLCATSRAGEETQYFGPGTRLLVL.

In its sample, this clonotype was seen a few times. The chain couples TRBV12-3 or TRBV12-4 to TRBJ2-2; D might be TRBD1 (6 bases). Trimming cost V 8 bases and J 4 bases, with 17 bases left between them. The CDR3 runs 15 residues. The CDR3: CASASLLGATGELFF. The DNA for the CDR3 is TGTGCCAGCGCTTCGTTGTTGGGGGCCACCGGGGAGCTGTTTTTT.

This clonotype was counted only a few times. V usage is TRBV6-5 and J usage is TRBJ1-1; D gene uncertain. V lost 5 bases and J 3 bases, leaving 13 bases between the germline ends. CDR3 length: 14 amino acids. CDR1 is MNHEY and CDR2 is SVGAGI in the germline V gene. The CDR3 DNA follows: TGTGCCAGCAGTGAAGGATACAGCTACACTGAAGCTTTCTTT. Its protein product is CASSEGYSYTEAFF.

The rearrangement uses TRBV19 and TRBJ2-1; D unclear. Per the germline V gene, CDR1 is LNHDA and CDR2 is SQIVND (reference sequence). The V gene lost 10 bases and the J gene lost 1 base, with 20 bases spanning the gap. This CDR3 has 16 amino acids. The CDR3: CATQPRLGFSYNEQFF. CDR3 coding DNA: TGTGCCACCCAGCCCCGACTGGGTTTTTCCTACAATGAGCAGTTCTTC.

This clonotype was picked up a small number of times. This chain joins TRBV20-1 and TRBJ2-5; D remains ambiguous. There are 12 residues in the CDR3. V lost 1 base and J lost 6, with 9 bases in between. CDR1 and CDR2 from the germline V gene are DFQATT and SNEGSKA (reference sequence). CDR3 loop: CSARARRQTQYF. CDR3 nucleotides: TGCAGTGCTAGAGCGAGGCGCCAGACCCAGTACTTC.

This clonotype is medium-sized by share. This sequence joins TRBV18 and TRBJ2-1; 7 nucleotides match TRBD2. Trimming cost V 2 bases and J 9 bases; bases outside gene matches: 7. Germline values: CDR1 KGHSH, CDR2 LQKENI. The CDR3 totals 14 residues. The DNA for the CDR3 is TGTGCCAGCTCACCAGCGACGGGGGGTCGTGAGCAGTTCTTC. Protein sequence: CASSPATGGREQFF.

J is TRBJ2-1 and V is TRBV7-9; 10 positions agree with TRBD2. J gave up 4 bases and V 2 bases, and 2 bases lay outside the gene matches. Germline CDR1 reads SEHNR; CDR2 reads FQNEAQ (reference sequence). The CDR3 is made up of 15 amino acids. The CDR3 nucleotides are TGTGCCAGCAGCTTAAAGCGGGGGGGTTACAATGAGCAGTTCTTC. Amino acids: CASSLKRGGYNEQFF.